This T cell receptor (beta chain) was profiled in a study of STAT3 mutations in large granular lymphocyte leukemia. Per the germline V gene, CDR1 is LNHNV and CDR2 is YYDKDF (reference sequence). Trimming cost V 0 bases and J 6 bases, with 7 bases left between them. This CDR3 spans 13 amino acids. Assay used: immunoSEQ multiplex PCR; TCRdb lists only in-frame clones, some missing. This sample has some 31,000 clones, with around 88% found just once. Broader study findings: At least one immunodominant TCR beta clonotype appeared in every T-cell large granular lymphocyte leukemia patient.

To note about this clone: Its target is unknown.

The chain combines TRBV15 with TRBJ2-3; no definite D call. The TCR was taken from a man aged 55 to 70 with T-cell large granular lymphocyte leukemia. Some clones in this sample may be carry-over from other donors' samples. The sample taken for sequencing was peripheral blood mononuclear cells. CDR3 loop: CATSRDRTDTQYF. As DNA, the CDR3 is TGTGCCACCAGCAGAGATCGGACCGATACGCAGTATTTT.